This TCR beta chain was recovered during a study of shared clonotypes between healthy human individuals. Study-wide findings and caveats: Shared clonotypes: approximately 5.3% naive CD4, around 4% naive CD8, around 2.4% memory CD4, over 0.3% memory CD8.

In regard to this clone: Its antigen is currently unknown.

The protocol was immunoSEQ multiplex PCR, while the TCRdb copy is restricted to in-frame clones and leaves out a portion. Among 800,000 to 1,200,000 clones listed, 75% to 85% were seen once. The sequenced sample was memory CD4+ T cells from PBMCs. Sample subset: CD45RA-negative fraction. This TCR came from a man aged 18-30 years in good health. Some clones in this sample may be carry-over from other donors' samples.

The CDR3 DNA is TGTGCCAGCTCACCACGTGGTCTCAGGACAGGGGGCGTCACCGGGGAGCTGTTTTTT. Its translation is CASSPRGLRTGGVTGELFF. V and J are TRBV18 and TRBJ2-2; 11 bases agree with TRBD1. From germline, CDR1 is KGHSH and CDR2 LQKENI. The CDR3 covers 19 residues. V lost 1 base, J lost 4 bases, and 11 bases stayed unmatched.